Listed here are 23 T cell receptor beta chains from one sample, sequenced in a study of control samples from healthy donors and cancer patients (dated by TCRdb to the early 2020s). The library came from the immunoSEQ multiplex PCR assay. TCRdb holds this immuneACCESS table with in-frame rearrangements only. Some clones are missing; in checked studies, unresolved V genes explain under half, and the rest has no known cause. In this sample the table shows 95,000 to 150,000 clones, more than 75% of which occur a single time. In total, the top ten clones hold 9% to 13% of the sample. The sequenced sample was blood. The receptor source for this set is a man in his thirties or forties in good health.

This clone was counted between two and nine times. The chain couples TRBV2 to TRBJ1-2; D might be TRBD1 (5 bases). The CDR3 has 14 amino acids. V lost 6 bases to trimming and J lost 4 bases, with 15 bases between them. CDR1 is SNHLY, CDR2 FYNNEI, per germline. The CDR3 protein is CASRGVEGLYGYTF. In nucleotides, the CDR3 is TGTGCCAGCAGGGGGGTCGAGGGACTCTATGGCTACACCTTC.

The chain joins TRBV6-5 to TRBJ2-4; D unresolved. Germline loops: CDR1 MNHEY, CDR2 SVGAGI. The V gene lost 2 bases and the J gene lost 4 bases, with 6 bases spanning the gap. This CDR3 has 13 residues. CDR3 in DNA: TGTGCCAGCAGTTACAGTGGAAAAAACATTCAGTACTTC. Protein: CASSYSGKNIQYF.

The V call is TRBV6-4, the J call TRBJ2-1, with TRBD1 as a possible D gene (6 bases). Trimming removed 3 bases from V and 2 bases from J, with 11 bases in between. The CDR3 runs 15 residues. Germline values: CDR1 MRHNA, CDR2 SNTAGT. DNA of the CDR3: TGTGCCAGCAGTGATGAAGGGGGTCCCTACAATGAGCAGTTCTTC. Encoded protein: CASSDEGGPYNEQFF.

This clone has only a few counts. The genes are TRBV11-3 and TRBJ1-1, with D perhaps TRBD1 (5 bases). The CDR3 contains 16 residues. The germline V gene has CDR1 SGHNT and CDR2 YENEEA. The germline V and J ends were trimmed by 2 bases and 4 bases, with 17 bases remaining between them. CDR3 DNA: TGTGCCAGCAGCTTACGCCATCGAAGAAGGGGCACTGAAGCTTTCTTT. It translates to CASSLRHRRRGTEAFF.

This clone occurred once. The V call is TRBV30, the J call TRBJ1-2, with D tentatively TRBD1 (6 bases). CDR3 length equals 14 residues. The germline gives CDR1 GTSNPN, CDR2 SVGIG (reference sequence). The V end lost 1 base, the J end lost 5 bases, and 14 bases lay between the germline ends. The CDR3 nucleotides read TGTGCCTGGAGTGCAACGGGAGGGGGATATGGCTACACCTTC. Translating gives CAWSATGGGYGYTF. Looking up the rest from reference TRBV30 and TRBJ1-2 gives the full variable domain: SQTIHQWPATLVQPVGSPLSLECTVEGTSNPNLYWYRQAAGRGLQLLFYSVGIGQISSEVPQNLSASRPQDRQFILSSKKLLLSDSGFYLCAWSATGGGYGYTFGSGTRLTVV.

J is TRBJ1-1 and V is TRBV11-2; D is possibly TRBD1 (5 bases). The CDR3 consists of 15 residues. V was cut by 7 bases and J by 3 bases, with 18 bases left in between. Germline assignment: CDR1 SGHAT and CDR2 FQNNGV. This CDR3 is CASTPAGRLDTEAFF. The CDR3 DNA follows: TGTGCCAGCACCCCCGCAGGGAGACTTGACACTGAAGCTTTCTTT.

The V gene is TRBV24-1, the J gene TRBJ2-7; D unclear. CDR3 length: 13 amino acids. V was shortened by 5 bases and J by 0 bases, with 7 bases between the two germline ends. Germline CDR1 and CDR2: KGHDR and SFDVKD. The CDR3 nucleotides read TGTGCCACCAGTGGTTGGGACTCCTACGAGCAGTACTTC. Translation gives CATSGWDSYEQYF.

J is TRBJ1-1 and V is TRBV7-2; 9 bases line up with TRBD1. The CDR3 has 15 amino acids. Germline V gene sequence: CDR1 SGHTA, CDR2 FQGNSA. V was pared by 5 bases and J by 0 bases, with 4 bases of the junction left unmatched. Here the CDR3 reads CASSPGTGMNTEAFF. In DNA form, the CDR3 reads TGTGCCAGCAGCCCGGGGACAGGGATGAACACTGAAGCTTTCTTT.

V and J are TRBV6-5 and TRBJ1-5; the D gene is possibly TRBD1 (6 bases). The CDR3 is 14 amino acids. V was pared by 6 bases and J by 0 bases, with 9 bases between. The V gene's germline CDR1 is MNHEY and CDR2 SVGAGI. CDR3 nucleotide sequence: TGTGCCAGCAGAGACAGGAATAGCAATCAGCCCCAGCATTTT. Translation gives CASRDRNSNQPQHF.

The chain carries TRBV18 and TRBJ2-3, with D unclear. CDR3 length: 12 amino acids. The germline CDR1 and CDR2 sequences are KGHSH and LQKENI. V dropped 2 bases and J dropped 3 bases, with 3 bases sitting between them. This CDR3 is CASSPGTDTQYF. The CDR3 DNA reads TGTGCCAGCTCACCAGGGACAGATACGCAGTATTTT.

This chain joins TRBV24-1 and TRBJ2-7; D ambiguous. Germline V gene sequence: CDR1 KGHDR, CDR2 SFDVKD. CDR3 length: 11 residues. Trimming removed 9 bases at V and 5 bases at J, with 10 bases between. The CDR3 sequence is CATSLRDEQYF. CDR3 coding DNA: TGTGCCACCTCCCTTCGGGACGAGCAGTACTTC.

The genes are TRBV5-6 and TRBJ1-1; D remains ambiguous. Germline loops: CDR1 SGHDT, CDR2 YYEEEE. The CDR3 has 16 residues. V was trimmed by 1 base and J by 2 bases, leaving 15 bases between them. Written as DNA, the CDR3 is TGTGCCAGCAGCTTGTCCCCAGCAGGAGGAAACACTGAAGCTTTCTTT. Protein product: CASSLSPAGGNTEAFF.

The rearrangement joins TRBV28 to TRBJ1-3; D unresolved. Trimming pared 8 bases from V and 0 bases from J, leaving 14 bases between. There are 15 residues in the CDR3. Germline assignment: CDR1 MDHEN and CDR2 SYDVKM. The chain's CDR3 is CASCSDFYSGNTIYF. The CDR3 DNA reads TGTGCCAGCTGCTCGGACTTCTACTCTGGAAACACCATATATTTT.

This chain joins TRBV25-1 and TRBJ2-4; D gene uncertain. CDR3 size: 13 residues. Trimming took 4 bases from V and 6 from J, leaving 10 bases between them. Per the germline V gene, CDR1 is MGHDK and CDR2 is SYGVNS. CDR3 DNA sequence: TGTGCCAGCAGTGGAGTTAGTTCAAACATTCAGTACTTC. Encoded protein: CASSGVSSNIQYF.

The chain combines TRBV10-1 with TRBJ1-2, with 7 bases matching TRBD1. The V and J ends lost 6 bases and 3 bases, in that order; junction bases with no gene match: 4. The CDR3 contains 13 residues. Germline CDR1 reads WNHNN; CDR2 reads SYGVQD (reference sequence). Here the CDR3 reads CASSSGTDYGYTF. The CDR3, as DNA: TGCGCCAGCAGCTCCGGGACAGACTATGGCTACACCTTC.

V and J are TRBV28 and TRBJ1-6, with 7 nucleotides matching TRBD1. The CDR3 has 16 residues. Germline V gives CDR1 MDHEN, CDR2 SYDVKM. V was pared by 3 bases and J by 10 bases, with 12 bases of the junction left unmatched. The DNA for the CDR3 is TGTGCCAGCAGTTTTTTGGGGACAGCGTTTGTCTCACCCCTCCACTTT. Translated: CASSFLGTAFVSPLHF.

This chain joins TRBV9 and TRBJ1-1, with no clear D. Germline V gene lookup returns CDR1 SGDLS and CDR2 YYNGEE. CDR3 length: 17 residues. Trimming shortened V by 4 bases and J by 0 bases, and 19 bases separated the two germline ends. CDR3 amino acids: CASSSPPGGPMNTEAFF. The CDR3 DNA is TGTGCCAGCAGCTCCCCCCCGGGAGGACCAATGAACACTGAAGCTTTCTTT.

The J gene is TRBJ1-5, the V gene TRBV27; the D is unclear. The V and J ends lost 5 bases and 1 base respectively, with 6 bases between them. The CDR3 runs 13 residues. CDR1 MNHEY and CDR2 SMNVEV come from the germline V gene (reference sequence). The chain's CDR3 is CASSQASNQPQHF. The CDR3 coding sequence is TGTGCCAGCAGTCAAGCGAGCAATCAGCCCCAGCATTTT.

This clone was counted a single time. The chain is built from TRBV24-1 and TRBJ1-1, with D perhaps matching TRBD1 (6 bases). CDR3 length: 13 residues. With 2 bases removed from V and 5 bases from J, the gap between germline ends came to 8 bases. CDR1 KGHDR and CDR2 SFDVKD come from the germline V gene. The CDR3 DNA follows: TGTGCCACCAGTGATTCAGGGGTAACTGAAGCTTTCTTT. Translation: CATSDSGVTEAFF.

V usage is TRBV29-1 and J usage is TRBJ1-1, with 7 bases identical to TRBD1. With V trimmed by 1 base and J by 3 bases, 5 bases remained unmatched. This CDR3 region has 14 residues. Germline CDR1 SQVTM, CDR2 ANQGSEA. CDR3 in DNA: TGCAGCGTTGAAGTCGCGGGACAGTACACTGAAGCTTTCTTT. Residues: CSVEVAGQYTEAFF. Together with reference TRBV29-1 and TRBJ1-1, the CDR3 gives the full variable domain: SAVISQKPSRDICQRGTSLTIQCQVDSQVTMMFWYRQQPGQSLTLIATANQGSEATYESGFVIDKFPISRPNLTFSTLTVSNMSPEDSSIYLCSVEVAGQYTEAFFGQGTRLTVV.

V is TRBV7-9 and J is TRBJ1-3; the D is unclear. CDR1 SEHNR and CDR2 FQNEAQ come from the germline V gene (reference sequence). V was pared by 1 base and J by 0 bases, with 10 bases between. The CDR3 consists of 16 residues. CDR3 DNA: TGTGCCAGCAGCTTAGGCCTAGAAGTCTCTGGAAACACCATATATTTT. Translating gives CASSLGLEVSGNTIYF. Based on the CDR3 plus reference TRBV7-9 and TRBJ1-3, the full variable domain is DTGVSQNPRHKITKRGQNVTFRCDPISEHNRLYWYRQTLGQGPEFLTYFQNEAQLEKSRLLSDRFSAERPKGSFSTLEIQRTEQGDSAMYLCASSLGLEVSGNTIYFGEGSWLTVV.

The genes are TRBV5-6 and TRBJ1-2; 8 bases align to TRBD1. The CDR3 covers 13 residues. Germline assignment: CDR1 SGHDT and CDR2 YYEEEE. V gave up 3 bases and J gave up 8 bases; unmatched junction bases: 6. The chain's CDR3 is CASSSPDREGYTF. CDR3 DNA: TGTGCCAGCAGCTCTCCGGACAGGGAGGGCTACACCTTC.

This sequence joins TRBV6-6 and TRBJ1-1, with D possibly matching TRBD1 (5 bases). Looked up from germline, CDR1 is MNHNY and CDR2 is SVGAGI (reference sequence). Trimming took 7 bases from V and 1 from J, leaving 10 bases between them. CDR3 length equals 13 residues. CDR3 sequence: CASTGGGNTEAFF. The CDR3 DNA reads as TGTGCCAGCACCGGGGGGGGGAACACTGAAGCTTTCTTT.